This is a list of T cell receptor beta chains from one sample in a study of blood T cell repertoires in COVID-19. Produced via immunoSEQ multiplex PCR; TCRdb's table is partial and in-frame only. This sample has fewer than 70,000 clones; roughly 84% occur once, and the top ten carry approximately 8.8%. Source material: peripheral blood. These receptors all stem from a man between 45 and 60 years old with active COVID-19. The CDR3 runs from the conserved cysteine through the conserved F or W. D genes are given only for firm matches. Clone size appears in some rows only: once, few, many, or a class for an expanded clone.

clone size,J gene,D gene,V gene,CDR3 DNA,CDR3 protein
NA,TRBJ1-6,NA,TRBV10-3,TGTGCCATCAAAAACCAGGGTTTCTCACCCCTCCACTTT,CAIKNQGFSPLHF
NA,TRBJ1-1,NA,TRBV14,TGTGCCAGCAGCCGACAGTACCTCACTGAAGCTTTCTTT,CASSRQYLTEAFF
once,TRBJ2-7,NA,TRBV3-1/TRBV3-2,TGTGCCAGCAGCCGCTATCGGAGTTGGAGCGCCTACGAGCAGTACTTC,CASSRYRSWSAYEQYF
NA,TRBJ1-5,TRBD1,TRBV6-5,TGTGCCACAGGGACAGGGCCCGATCAGCCCCAGCATTTT,CATGTGPDQPQHF
NA,TRBJ1-2,NA,TRBV5-1,TGCGCCAGCAGCCCAACAGGGCTCTTCCACTATGGCTACACCTTC,CASSPTGLFHYGYTF
NA,TRBJ1-1,NA,TRBV6-5,TGTGCCAGCAGACAGGGATGGAACACTGAAGCTTTCTTT,CASRQGWNTEAFF
NA,TRBJ1-1,NA,TRBV11-2,TGTGCCAGCAGCTTCCAGGGGACTGAAGCTTTCTTT,CASSFQGTEAFF
NA,TRBJ2-1,TRBD1,TRBV5-1,TGCGCCAGCAGCGGGACAGGTAACAATGAGCAGTTCTTC,CASSGTGNNEQFF
NA,TRBJ2-3,NA,TRBV10-1,TGCGCCAGCAGCCCGGGACTGGGCACAGATACGCAGTATTTT,CASSPGLGTDTQYF
NA,TRBJ2-1,TRBD2,TRBV6-4,TGTGCCAGCAGTGACTCGGAGCTAGCGGGTTTGAATGAGCAGTTCTTC,CASSDSELAGLNEQFF
NA,TRBJ2-1,TRBD2,TRBV19,TGTCGGTCCGCAGCTAGCGGGAGAGGTTCCTACAATGAGCAGTTCTTC,CRSAASGRGSYNEQFF
NA,TRBJ1-6,TRBD1,TRBV5-6,TGTGCCAGCAGCTTCGGGACAGGGGTAATTCCCCTCCACTTT,CASSFGTGVIPLHF
once,TRBJ1-6,TRBD1,TRBV6-1,TGTGCCAGCACAGAAGACAGGGTTGGGTCACCCCTCCACTTT,CASTEDRVGSPLHF
NA,TRBJ1-2,NA,TRBV19,TGTGCCAGCATGGATGTGCGGAACTATGGCTACACCTTC,CASMDVRNYGYTF
NA,TRBJ1-1,NA,TRBV18,TGTGCCAGCTCACAAGGAACAGGATCAAACACTGAAGCTTTCTTT,CASSQGTGSNTEAFF
NA,TRBJ2-1,TRBD2,TRBV5-1,TGCGCCAGCAGTCCAACTAGCGGGGGGGCCTATGAGCAGTTCTTC,CASSPTSGGAYEQFF
once,TRBJ2-7,NA,TRBV7-9,TGTGCCAGCAGCCGACAGGAGTCCTCCTACGAGCAGTACTTC,CASSRQESSYEQYF
once,TRBJ2-7,NA,TRBV21-1,TGTGCCAGCAGCAACGGGACAGGTGACTCCTACGAGCAGTACTTC,CASSNGTGDSYEQYF
NA,TRBJ2-7,NA,TRBV5-5,TGTGCCAGCAGCATATCCCTAGACTCCTACGAGCAGTACTTC,CASSISLDSYEQYF
few,TRBJ1-1,NA,TRBV7-9,TGTGCCAGCAGACGGGGGAGGGGAATAGGCACTGAAGCTTTCTTT,CASRRGRGIGTEAFF
NA,TRBJ2-7,TRBD1,TRBV11-3,TGTGCCAGCAGCTTAGGTCCGGGACAGTTCTACGAGCAGTACTTC,CASSLGPGQFYEQYF
NA,TRBJ2-7,NA,TRBV6-5,TGTGCCAGCACTTATTCCAGGGGCTACGAGCAGTACTTC,CASTYSRGYEQYF
NA,TRBJ2-1,TRBD2,TRBV5-4,TGTGCCAGCAGTTCCGGACTAGCGGGGGGCAATGAGCAGTTCTTC,CASSSGLAGGNEQFF
NA,TRBJ1-1,NA,TRBV6-5,TGTGCCAGCAGCCTCACCCGGGGGGTCACTGAAGCTTTCTTT,CASSLTRGVTEAFF
NA,TRBJ1-6,TRBD1,TRBV7-8,TGTGCCAGCTCGGACAGGGGGTTCTCACCCCTCCACTTT,CASSDRGFSPLHF
few,TRBJ1-6,TRBD1,TRBV6-5,TGTGCCAGCAGTTACTCCGGACAGGGGAGGTCACCCCTCCACTTT,CASSYSGQGRSPLHF
NA,TRBJ2-2,NA,TRBV5-1,TGCGCCAGCAGCTTGCGGCAGGGGTCCACCGGGGAGCTGTTTTTT,CASSLRQGSTGELFF
NA,TRBJ2-5,NA,TRBV19,TGTGCCAGTAGTGAAGGGTCGGGGGTTGAGACCCAGTACTTC,CASSEGSGVETQYF
once,TRBJ2-7,TRBD2,TRBV5-1,TGCGCCAGCAGCCTAGGACTAGAGACCTACGAGCAGTACTTC,CASSLGLETYEQYF
NA,TRBJ1-3,NA,TRBV6-5,TGTGCCAGCAGATCGCACTCCTTTTCCATATATTTT,CASRSHSFSIYF
NA,TRBJ1-6,TRBD1,TRBV27,TGTGCCAGCAGTTTAGGGACAGGCACTTTCTCCCTCCACTTT,CASSLGTGTFSLHF
NA,TRBJ1-4,NA,TRBV4-3,TGCGCCAGCAGCCACTCGTTTGCAACTAATGAAAAACTGTTTTTT,CASSHSFATNEKLFF
once,TRBJ1-2,TRBD1,TRBV6-6,TGTGCCAGCAGTGGACAGGGTTTCGACTATGGCTACACCTTC,CASSGQGFDYGYTF
NA,TRBJ2-3,NA,TRBV10-1,TGCGCCAGCAGTGAGTCCCGGACAGACTACACAGATACGCAGTATTTT,CASSESRTDYTDTQYF
NA,TRBJ2-7,NA,TRBV9,TGTGCCAGCAGCGTGCGGGGCGGGGACCAATACGAGCAGTACTTC,CASSVRGGDQYEQYF
NA,TRBJ1-1,NA,TRBV7-6,TGTGCCAGCAGCCCCGAGGGAGTGGATCTTGGTGAAGCTTTCTTT,CASSPEGVDLGEAFF
once,TRBJ1-5,NA,TRBV6-4,TGTGCCAGCAGTGACTCCCGGAGCAATCAGCCCCAGCATTTT,CASSDSRSNQPQHF
NA,TRBJ1-2,TRBD1,TRBV2,TGTGCCAGCACCTACAGGGGCGACTATGGCTACACCTTC,CASTYRGDYGYTF
NA,TRBJ1-2,NA,TRBV19,TGTGCCAGTAGTATCCTTGGGCCCTATGGCTACACCTTC,CASSILGPYGYTF
once,TRBJ2-1,NA,TRBV27,TGTGCCAGCAGCTCCCCCGAGGGCTACCCATACAATGAGCAGTTCTTC,CASSSPEGYPYNEQFF
NA,TRBJ1-4,TRBD1,TRBV6-5,TGTGCCAGCACCGACAGGGGATTTAATGAAAAACTGTTTTTT,CASTDRGFNEKLFF
NA,TRBJ2-1,NA,TRBV30,TGTGCCTGGAGTTCCCCCGGGGTAGATAGCTCCTACAATGAGCAGTTCTTC,CAWSSPGVDSSYNEQFF
NA,TRBJ2-2,NA,TRBV20-1,TGCAGTGCTAGTGAACTTTACACCGGGGAGCTGTTTTTT,CSASELYTGELFF
few,TRBJ2-7,TRBD1,TRBV18,TGTGCCAGCTCACAAGGGACAGACCCTTACGAGCAGTACTTC,CASSQGTDPYEQYF
NA,TRBJ2-6,NA,TRBV30,TGTGCCTGGAGGGAGAGGTCTGGGGCCAACGTCCTGACTTTC,CAWRERSGANVLTF
few,TRBJ2-1,NA,TRBV24-1,TGTGCCACCAGTGATTTTGTCGGTGAGCAGTTCTTC,CATSDFVGEQFF
few,TRBJ2-3,NA,TRBV3-1/TRBV3-2,TGTGCCAGCCTCGGGACTTACACAGATACGCAGTATTTT,CASLGTYTDTQYF
NA,TRBJ1-2,NA,TRBV6-6,TGTGCCAGCAGTTACTCGACAACTTCCGGGGGGGGCTACACCTTC,CASSYSTTSGGGYTF
once,TRBJ2-7,NA,TRBV6-5,TGTGCCAGCAGTCCCACCCTGACGGGTTACGAGCAGTACTTC,CASSPTLTGYEQYF
once,TRBJ2-6,NA,TRBV2,TGTGCCAGCAGGCCACTCCCCACCGGGGCCAACGTCCTGACTTTC,CASRPLPTGANVLTF
NA,TRBJ1-4,NA,TRBV25-1,TGTGCCAGCAGTGCGGAAGGAGGGGATAGGGAAAAACTGTTTTTT,CASSAEGGDREKLFF
NA,TRBJ1-1,NA,TRBV6-5,TGTGCCAGCAGTTTCTCAGCGGGCACTGAAGCTTTCTTT,CASSFSAGTEAFF